A single TCR beta chain is shown here with its context. This sample is part of a study of blood T cell repertoires in COVID-19. About the research overall: Sources were T cells, B-cell-depleted T cells, or PBMCs; the material itself was cDNA or gDNA.

Produced via immunoSEQ multiplex PCR; TCRdb's table is partial and in-frame only. The repertoire consists of over 55,000 clones, with approximately 89% occurring once and the leading ten covering roughly 8%. The CDR3 runs to 19 residues. The ends lost 6 bases at V and 1 base at J; junction bases unmatched: 20. CDR1 SGHAT and CDR2 FQNNGV come from the germline V gene. The chain has TRBV11-2 and TRBJ1-1, with 7 bases matching TRBD1. The source material was peripheral blood. The clonotype originates from a human donor in a cohort sampled during active COVID-19. The CDR3 here is CASSLPRGPVRTGNTEAFF. In DNA, the CDR3 is TGTGCCAGCAGTTTACCTAGGGGGCCAGTTAGGACGGGGAACACTGAAGCTTTCTTT. The full variable domain, completed using reference TRBV11-2 and TRBJ1-1, is EAGVAQSPRYKIIEKRQSVAFWCNPISGHATLYWYQQILGQGPKLLIQFQNNGVVDDSQLPKDRFSAERLKGVDSTLKIQPAKLEDSAVYLCASSLPRGPVRTGNTEAFFGQGTRLTVV.